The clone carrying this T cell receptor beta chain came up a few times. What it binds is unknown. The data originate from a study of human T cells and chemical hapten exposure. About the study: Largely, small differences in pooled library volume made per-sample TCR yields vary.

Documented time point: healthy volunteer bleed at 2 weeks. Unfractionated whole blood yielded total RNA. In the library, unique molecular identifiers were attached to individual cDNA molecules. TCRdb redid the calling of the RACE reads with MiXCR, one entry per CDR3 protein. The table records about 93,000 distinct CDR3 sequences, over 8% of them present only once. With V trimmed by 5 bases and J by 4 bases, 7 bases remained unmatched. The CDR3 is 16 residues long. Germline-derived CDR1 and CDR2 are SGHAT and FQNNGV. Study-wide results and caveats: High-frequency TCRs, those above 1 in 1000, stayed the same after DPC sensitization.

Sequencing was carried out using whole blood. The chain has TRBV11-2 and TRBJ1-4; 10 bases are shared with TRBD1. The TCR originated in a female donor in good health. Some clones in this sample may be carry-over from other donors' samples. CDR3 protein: CASSPTGGRSNEKLFF. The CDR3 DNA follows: TGTGCCAGCAGCCCGACAGGGGGCCGAAGTAATGAAAAACTGTTTTTT.